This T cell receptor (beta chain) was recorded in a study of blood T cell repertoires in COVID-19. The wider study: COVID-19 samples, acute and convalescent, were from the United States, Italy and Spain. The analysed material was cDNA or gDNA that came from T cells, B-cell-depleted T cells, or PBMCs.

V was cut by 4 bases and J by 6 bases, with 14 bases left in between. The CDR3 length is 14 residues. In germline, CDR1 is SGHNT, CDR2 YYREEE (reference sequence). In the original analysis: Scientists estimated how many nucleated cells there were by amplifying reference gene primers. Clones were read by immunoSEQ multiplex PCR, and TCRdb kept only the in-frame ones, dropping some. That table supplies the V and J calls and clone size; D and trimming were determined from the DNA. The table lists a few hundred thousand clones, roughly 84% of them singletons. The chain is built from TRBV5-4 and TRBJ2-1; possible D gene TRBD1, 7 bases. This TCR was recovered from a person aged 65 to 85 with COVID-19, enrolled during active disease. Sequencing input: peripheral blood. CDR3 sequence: CASSPQGGFNEQFF. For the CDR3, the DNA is TGTGCCAGCAGCCCCCAGGGGGGTTTCAATGAGCAGTTCTTC. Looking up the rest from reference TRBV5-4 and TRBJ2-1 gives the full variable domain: ETGVTQSPTHLIKTRGQQVTLRCSSQSGHNTVSWYQQALGQGPQFIFQYYREEENGRGNFPPRFSGLQFPNYSSELNVNALELDDSALYLCASSPQGGFNEQFFGPGTRLTVL.